A single T cell receptor (beta chain) is shown here with its context. Its target is not known. The entry originates in a study of T cell responses to AZD1222 COVID-19 vaccine. The assay was immunoSEQ multiplex PCR, and TCRdb's table has in-frame clones only and misses some. The repertoire holds about 100,000 clones, with roughly nine tenths as singletons. The CDR3 spans 14 residues. Germline CDR1 MDHEN, CDR2 SYDVKM. V lost 2 bases and J lost 1, with 5 bases in between. General study findings and limits: The breadth and depth of Spike-specific TCRs increased once two AZD1222 doses had been given.

This chain connects TRBV28 to TRBJ2-2; D is undetermined. This TCR was sampled from an adult who received the AZD1222 COVID-19 vaccine. Specimen: peripheral blood, collected 28 days after the second AZD1222 dose. CDR3 nucleotide sequence: TGTGCCAGCAGTTTAATGGGGAACACCGGGGAGCTGTTTTTT. This encodes CASSLMGNTGELFF.